Below, one T cell receptor (beta chain) is given with its context. Its cognate antigen is unknown. This entry comes from a study of shared clonotypes between healthy human individuals. Study-wide results and caveats: Deeper or shallower sequencing was expected to change how clonotypes are shared among donors. Relative to their counterparts shared across all four donors, non-shared clonotypes exhibited diminished generation probabilities.

Using immunoSEQ multiplex PCR, the repertoire was profiled, and TCRdb retains in-frame clones only, with some absent. The table lists 300,000 to 400,000 clones, around 87% of them singletons. V lost 2 bases and J lost 1; bases outside the gene matches: 13. CDR1 is SGHTA, CDR2 FQGNSA, per germline. The CDR3 sequence is 18 residues long. Donors comprised healthy HIV-negative adults lacking recent acute infections or vaccinations. The V and J genes are TRBV7-2 and TRBJ2-7; 8 nucleotides agree with TRBD2. The TCR originated in a man in his late teens or twenties in good health. Sequenced material: memory CD8+ T cells sorted from blood. Subset specified: CD45RO+ cells pooled with CCR7-negative TemRA cells. CDR3 nucleotides: TGTGCCAGCAGCTTAAGCCGACAGCGGGAGCGATATTCCTACGAGCAGTACTTC. Amino acids: CASSLSRQRERYSYEQYF.